Presented here are 26 T cell receptor beta chains from one specimen sequenced in a study of T cells after yellow fever vaccination. A single record per CDR3 protein comes from TCRdb applying MiXCR to the 5' RACE reads. The profile shows 230,000 or so distinct CDR3 sequences, roughly 6.8% of them singletons. The sequencing used CD4+ T cells sorted from PBMCs, collected on the day of the yellow fever booster vaccination. These receptors were taken from a young man who received the YFV17D yellow fever vaccine.

The chain is built from TRBV7-2 and TRBJ1-1; no clear D gene. The CDR3 sequence is 14 residues long. CDR1 is SGHTA, CDR2 FQGNSA, per germline. The V and J ends lost 5 bases and 4 bases respectively, with 14 bases between them. The DNA of the CDR3 is TGTGCCAGCAGCCAGAGAGGGAGGACCACTGAAGCTTTCTTT. Residues: CASSQRGRTTEAFF.

This clonotype has a count of ten or more. V is TRBV7-2 and J is TRBJ2-7; tentative D call: TRBD2 (5 bases). Trimming cost V 4 bases and J 0 bases, with 13 bases left between them. The length of the CDR3 is 15 residues. Germline-derived CDR1 and CDR2 are SGHTA and FQGNSA. The CDR3 spells CASSWGARSSYEQYF. The CDR3 DNA is TGTGCCAGCAGCTGGGGAGCGAGGAGCTCCTACGAGCAGTACTTC.

This clonotype was picked up many times. The chain couples TRBV27 to TRBJ2-5; 8 bases are a match to TRBD1. Germline V gene sequence: CDR1 MNHEY, CDR2 SMNVEV (reference sequence). V gave up 3 bases and J gave up 7 bases; unmatched junction bases: 10. The CDR3 has 15 residues. Written as DNA, the CDR3 is TGTGCCAGCAGTTTCCAGGGACAGGCTGGAGGGACCCAGTACTTC. Residues: CASSFQGQAGGTQYF.

This sequence joins TRBV6-5 and TRBJ2-1; tentative D call: TRBD1 (6 bases). This CDR3 has 15 residues. V was clipped by 0 bases and J by 9 bases, with 15 bases between them. Germline V gene sequence: CDR1 MNHEY, CDR2 SVGAGI. This CDR3 reads CASSYSSRGWGEQFF. The CDR3 region has the DNA TGTGCCAGCAGTTACTCTTCCAGGGGCTGGGGTGAGCAGTTCTTC.

This clonotype was seen only a few times. CDR3 coding DNA: TGTGCCAGCAGCTTGCTAGCGTCGAACACCGGGGAGCTGTTTTTT. Protein product: CASSLLASNTGELFF. The chain has TRBV5-5 and TRBJ2-2; D might be TRBD2 (6 bases). V lost 1 base to trimming and J lost 0 bases, with 7 bases between them. This CDR3 comprises 15 residues. The germline CDR1 and CDR2 sequences are SGHKS and YYEKEE (reference sequence).

In this sample, this clonotype turned up a few times. V usage is TRBV19 and J usage is TRBJ1-5; no clear D. Germline loops: CDR1 LNHDA, CDR2 SQIVND (reference sequence). Trimming removed 2 bases at V and 2 bases at J, with 13 bases between. The CDR3 has 16 residues. The DNA of the CDR3 is TGTGCCAGTAGTATAACGAGTAGATCTGGCAATCAGCCCCAGCATTTT. This sequence encodes CASSITSRSGNQPQHF.

In its sample, this clonotype was seen a few times. The chain has TRBV12-3 or TRBV12-4 and TRBJ1-1, with D maybe TRBD1 (5 bases). The CDR3 extends over 13 amino acids. V was trimmed by 2 bases and J by 5 bases, leaving 9 bases between them. The CDR3 loop is CASSLNGATEAFF. The CDR3 DNA sequence: TGTGCCAGCAGTTTAAACGGGGCTACTGAAGCTTTCTTT.

In its sample, this clonotype was seen a few times. This rearrangement joins TRBV14 to TRBJ2-5, with D perhaps TRBD2 (6 bases). Germline V gene sequence: CDR1 SGHDN, CDR2 FVKESK. The CDR3 spans 14 residues. Trimming cost V 2 bases and J 2 bases, with 9 bases left between them. CDR3: CASSQNGLQETQYF. DNA of the CDR3: TGTGCCAGCAGCCAAAATGGACTACAAGAGACCCAGTACTTC.

This clonotype appeared a few times. The chain carries TRBV10-2 and TRBJ2-5, with TRBD1 matching 7 bases. Germline loops: CDR1 WSHSY, CDR2 SAAADI. The trim removed 2 bases at V and 3 bases at J, leaving 0 bases unmatched. The CDR3 sequence is 13 residues long. The CDR3 DNA follows: TGCGCCAGCAGTGAGACAGGGGAAGAGACCCAGTACTTC. Its protein is CASSETGEETQYF.

This clonotype was found many times. V gene TRBV5-1 combines with J gene TRBJ2-3; TRBD1 aligns across 7 bases. Germline loops: CDR1 SGHRS, CDR2 YFSETQ. V lost 7 bases, J lost 1 base, and 6 bases stayed unmatched. This CDR3 contains 14 residues. The CDR3 here is CASASGTGTDTQYF. The CDR3 nucleotides are TGCGCCAGCGCCTCCGGGACAGGCACAGATACGCAGTATTTT.

A few counts support this clonotype. The V call is TRBV6-1, the J call TRBJ1-2; a weak D match, TRBD1 (6 bases). Germline V gene sequence: CDR1 MNHNS, CDR2 SASEGT. This CDR3 region has 13 residues. The V end lost 5 bases, the J end lost 4 bases, and 11 bases lay between the germline ends. The CDR3 nucleotides are TGTGCCAGCAGTCATGGACAGCTCTATGGCTACACCTTC. It yields the protein CASSHGQLYGYTF.

A few counts support this clonotype. V usage is TRBV20-1 and J usage is TRBJ1-2, with D perhaps TRBD1 (6 bases). Trimming stripped 1 base from V and 13 bases from J, with 10 bases between. Per germline, CDR1 DFQATT and CDR2 SNEGSKA (reference sequence). This CDR3 has 10 amino acids. The CDR3 nucleotides are TGCAGTGCTAGAGTCCAGGGGATCACCTTC. It is translated as CSARVQGITF.

The sample holds many counts of this clonotype. The rearrangement joins TRBV20-1 to TRBJ2-2, with D hard to call. V lost 3 bases, J lost 3 bases, and 5 bases lay in between. This CDR3 contains 12 residues. Per germline, CDR1 DFQATT and CDR2 SNEGSKA (reference sequence). The DNA for the CDR3 is TGCAGTGCTAGGTGGGACACCGGGGAGCTGTTTTTT. Protein: CSARWDTGELFF.

The chain couples TRBV5-1 to TRBJ2-5; D is uncertain. Trimming removed 0 bases at V and 5 bases at J, with 11 bases between. In germline, CDR1 is SGHRS, CDR2 YFSETQ. The CDR3 sequence is 14 residues long. The CDR3 sequence is CASSLGTPEETQYF. The CDR3 region has the DNA TGCGCCAGCAGCTTGGGGACCCCGGAGGAGACCCAGTACTTC.

The J gene is TRBJ2-7, the V gene TRBV7-3, with D tentatively TRBD1 (5 bases). Germline V gene sequence: CDR1 SGHTA, CDR2 FQGTGA. Trimming removed 5 bases at V and 0 bases at J, with 11 bases between. CDR3 size: 14 residues. CDR3 nucleotides: TGTGCCAGCAGCCCGACCAGGGACTCCTACGAGCAGTACTTC. This codes for CASSPTRDSYEQYF.

This clonotype was seen ten or more times. This rearrangement joins TRBV12-3 or TRBV12-4 to TRBJ2-5; D not resolved. The CDR3 extends over 14 amino acids. Between the trimmed V and J ends, which lost 2 bases and 2 bases, there was a span of 9 bases. CDR3 coding DNA: TGTGCCAGCAGTTTAAACGTAGGGCAAGAGACCCAGTACTTC. As protein: CASSLNVGQETQYF.

This clonotype showed up many times. This chain links TRBV6-5 with TRBJ2-1, with D possibly TRBD2 on 6 matching bases. Germline CDR1 reads MNHEY; CDR2 reads SVGAGI. V shed 2 bases and J shed 0 bases, with 17 bases lying between them. The CDR3 has 18 residues. The CDR3 here is CASSYANPGLSSYNEQFF. The CDR3 bases are TGTGCCAGCAGTTACGCCAACCCGGGACTCTCCTCCTACAATGAGCAGTTCTTC.

As to this clonotype: Given a much more abundant clone one base away, this may be a read error. This rearrangement joins TRBV7-2 to TRBJ2-7; D not resolved. This CDR3 is built from 11 residues. The germline V gene encodes CDR1 SGHTA and CDR2 FQGNSA. The CDR3 DNA sequence: TGTGCCATCAGCAATATCTACGAGCAGTACTTC. Encoded protein: CAISNIYEQYF.

This clonotype was observed many times. V and J are TRBV6-1 and TRBJ2-2, with 13 bases that match TRBD2. The CDR3 runs 16 residues. V lost 7 bases, J lost 0 bases, and 2 bases stayed unmatched. The V gene's germline CDR1 is MNHNS and CDR2 SASEGT. CDR3 DNA sequence: TGTGCCAGCAAGGGACTAGCGGGATCGAACACCGGGGAGCTGTTTTTT. Amino acids: CASKGLAGSNTGELFF.

The chain carries TRBV7-2 and TRBJ2-7, with 7 positions matching TRBD1. The CDR3 is 13 residues long. CDR1 and CDR2 from the germline V gene are SGHTA and FQGNSA. Unmatched junction bases numbered 8, after V lost 10 bases and J lost 2 bases. The CDR3 coding sequence is TGTGCCACTACGACAGGGCTCCCCTACGAGCAGTACTTC. It encodes CATTTGLPYEQYF.

This clonotype was observed a handful of times. This sequence joins TRBV5-5 and TRBJ2-1, with 11 bases identical to TRBD1. The CDR3 extends over 14 amino acids. Germline lookup yields CDR1 SGHKS and CDR2 YYEKEE (reference sequence). Unmatched junction bases numbered 3, after V lost 4 bases and J lost 6 bases. CDR3 amino acids: CASSRTGGVNEQFF. The CDR3, as DNA: TGTGCCAGCAGCCGGACAGGGGGCGTCAATGAGCAGTTCTTC.

The sample holds many counts of this clonotype. The chain employs TRBV12-3 or TRBV12-4 and TRBJ2-5; D is uncertain. CDR3 length: 13 residues. The V gene lost 6 bases and the J gene lost 5 bases, with 13 bases spanning the gap. The CDR3, as DNA: TGTGCCAGCAGCCCCTTAAGGCTGGAGACCCAGTACTTC. This sequence encodes CASSPLRLETQYF.

Here the CDR3 DNA reads TGTGCCAGTAGCCGGACCGCAAGCCGGTCGGAGACCCAGTACTTC. It yields the protein CASSRTASRSETQYF. The gene calls are TRBV19 and TRBJ2-5; no clear D gene. Germline CDR1 is LNHDA and CDR2 is SQIVND (reference sequence). The length of the CDR3 is 15 residues. V lost 6 bases and J lost 5, with 19 bases in between.

The chain joins TRBV20-1 to TRBJ1-5, with D tentatively TRBD1 (6 bases). The germline V gene has CDR1 DFQATT and CDR2 SNEGSKA (reference sequence). The V end was cut by 5 bases, the J end by 7 bases, with 15 bases between. The CDR3 is 13 residues long. In DNA form, the CDR3 reads TGCAGTGCTTCCAGGGGTTCGGGCCAGCCCCAGCATTTT. This encodes CSASRGSGQPQHF.

This clonotype has at least ten counts. The chain uses TRBV5-1 and TRBJ2-5; D is unclear. The CDR3 spans 14 residues. V dropped 0 bases and J dropped 0 bases, with 6 bases sitting between them. Per the germline V gene, CDR1 is SGHRS and CDR2 is YFSETQ. The CDR3 DNA follows: TGCGCCAGCAGCTTGGGACTGTACCAAGAGACCCAGTACTTC. It encodes CASSLGLYQETQYF.

This clonotype was counted only a few times. The chain employs TRBV19 and TRBJ2-1; 9 bases agree with TRBD2. The germline CDR1 and CDR2 sequences are LNHDA and SQIVND (reference sequence). The CDR3 runs to 14 residues. The ends lost 7 bases at V and 4 bases at J; junction bases unmatched: 5. The CDR3 loop is CASTLAGIYNEQFF. CDR3 in DNA: TGTGCCAGTACCCTAGCGGGGATATACAATGAGCAGTTCTTC.